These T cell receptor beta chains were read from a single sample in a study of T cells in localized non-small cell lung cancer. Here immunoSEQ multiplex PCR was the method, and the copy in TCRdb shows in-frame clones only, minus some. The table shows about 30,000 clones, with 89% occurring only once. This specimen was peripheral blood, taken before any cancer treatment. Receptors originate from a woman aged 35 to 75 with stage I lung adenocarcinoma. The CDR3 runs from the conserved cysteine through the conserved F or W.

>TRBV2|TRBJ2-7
CASRADRESSYEQYF
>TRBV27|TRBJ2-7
CASSRTSGDLRNEQYF
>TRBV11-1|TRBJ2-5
CASSPPAGRETQYF
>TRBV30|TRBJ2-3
CAWSFSTDTQYF
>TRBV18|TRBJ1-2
CASSLSPGEGYTF
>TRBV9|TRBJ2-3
CASSFSGATDTQYF
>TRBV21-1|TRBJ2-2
CASSLWPGLPRAPHGELFF
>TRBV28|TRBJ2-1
CASRAQDRGRNEQFF
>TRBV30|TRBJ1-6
CAWRPTGGGNSPLHF
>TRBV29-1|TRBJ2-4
CSAGGENIQYF
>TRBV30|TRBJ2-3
CAWRGAGTQYF
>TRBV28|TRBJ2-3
CASRPPRSRTAGTDTQYF
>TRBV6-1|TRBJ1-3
CASSAPTGVFLQPGNTIYF
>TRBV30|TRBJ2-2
CAWSRGQVRSGELFF
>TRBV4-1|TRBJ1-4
CASSRGQGGEKLFF
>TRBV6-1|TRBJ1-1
CASSPPGTEAFF
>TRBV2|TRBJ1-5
CASSESVRNQPQHF
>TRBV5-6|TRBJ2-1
CASRSRILNYNEQFF
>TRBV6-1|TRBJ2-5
CASSGSGGTGGETQYF
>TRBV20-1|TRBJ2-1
CSAPYNEQFF
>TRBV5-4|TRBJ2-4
CASSTDTKNIQYF
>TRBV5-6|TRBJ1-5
CASSLRTLNQPQHF
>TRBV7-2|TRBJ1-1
CASSTRQGDVAFF
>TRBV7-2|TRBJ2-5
CASSLAGTGQETQYF
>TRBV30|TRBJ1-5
CAWSPTALGEPQHF
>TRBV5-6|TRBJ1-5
CASSWGQGEVQHF
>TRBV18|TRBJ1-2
CASSPEREGYTF
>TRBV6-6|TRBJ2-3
CASSWAGGSDTQYF
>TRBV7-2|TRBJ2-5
CASSKLAGALQETQYF
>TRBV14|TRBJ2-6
CASRDGRRGVAGANVLTF
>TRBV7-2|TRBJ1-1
CASSLGGTGGGTEAFF
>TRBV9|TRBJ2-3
CASSVGWASDSTDTQYF
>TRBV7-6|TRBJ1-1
CASSLGGDTEAFF
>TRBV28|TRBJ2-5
CASSLPGGFSEETQYF
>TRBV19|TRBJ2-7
CASSIWDSHEQYF
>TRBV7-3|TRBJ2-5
CASSPTGEYETQYF
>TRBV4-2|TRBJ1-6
CASSQDLEGVRSPLHF
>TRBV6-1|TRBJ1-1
CASSEVGGLNTEAFF
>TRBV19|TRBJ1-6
CASSNEQGVNSPLHF
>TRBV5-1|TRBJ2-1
CASSLAGGTNEQFF
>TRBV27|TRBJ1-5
CASSPSRFRPNQPQHF
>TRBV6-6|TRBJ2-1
CASTYLRGGDEQFF
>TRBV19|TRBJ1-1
CASSPGTGANTEAFF
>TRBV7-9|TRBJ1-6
CASSSSSGNSPLHF
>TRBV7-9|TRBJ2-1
CASSEGHPEQFF
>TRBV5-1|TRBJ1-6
CASSLMENSPLHF